These 4 T cell receptor beta chains share one sample of origin, sequenced in a study of blood T cell repertoires in COVID-19 (dated by TCRdb to 2020 to 2022). To prepare the library, the immunoSEQ multiplex PCR assay was applied. TCRdb took over this immuneACCESS table, retaining in-frame rearrangements with V and J assigned. Such tables are incomplete; in checked studies, under half of the missing clones stem from an unresolved V gene, and the remainder is unexplained. Counted in this sample were tens of thousands of clones; 77% of them appeared once. Of the sample, 25% to 30% is held by the ten largest clones. Sequencing input: peripheral blood. The receptors originated from a woman between 65 and 79 years old with acute or convalescent COVID-19.

The chain uses TRBV19 and TRBJ1-6; 8 bases match TRBD1. V dropped 7 bases and J dropped 8; count of bases not matched to a gene: 4. Per the germline V gene, CDR1 is LNHDA and CDR2 is SQIVND (reference sequence). The CDR3 runs to 13 residues. The CDR3 sequence is CASNGQGDSPLHF. CDR3 DNA sequence: TGTGCCAGTAACGGACAGGGAGATTCACCCCTCCACTTT.

J is TRBJ2-1 and V is TRBV28; D is unclear. This CDR3 contains 17 residues. The V end lost 6 bases, the J end lost 0 bases, and 18 bases lay between the germline ends. CDR1 and CDR2 from the germline V gene are MDHEN and SYDVKM. CDR3 nucleotide sequence: TGTGCCAGCAGAACAAACCAGGCCCTGAGCTCCTACAATGAGCAGTTCTTC. Its translation: CASRTNQALSSYNEQFF.

The genes are TRBV29-1 and TRBJ2-1, with 8 bases fitting TRBD1. Germline CDR1 SQVTM, CDR2 ANQGSEA. This CDR3 has 15 amino acids. V gave up 6 bases and J gave up 0 bases; unmatched junction bases: 7. This chain's CDR3 is CSVDRGSGSYNEQFF. Written as DNA, the CDR3 is TGCAGCGTAGACAGGGGTTCAGGCTCCTACAATGAGCAGTTCTTC.

This chain connects TRBV10-2 to TRBJ1-5; a possible D gene is TRBD1 (6 bases). From germline, CDR1 is WSHSY and CDR2 SAAADI. Trimming pared 3 bases from V and 4 bases from J, leaving 16 bases between. The CDR3 is made up of 16 amino acids. The CDR3 coding sequence is TGCGCCAGCAGTGATCCAAGGACAGAAGCAAATCAGCCCCAGCATTTT. It yields the protein CASSDPRTEANQPQHF.